A selection of T cell receptor beta chains follows, all from one sample in a study of cytomegalovirus exposure and HLA in healthy donors. Produced via immunoSEQ multiplex PCR; TCRdb's table is partial and in-frame only. The table shows some 120,000 clones, with around 75% occurring only once. Material: PBMCs. The source is a man between 25 and 39 years old in good health and CMV-seronegative. Both conserved end residues are part of each CDR3. The order of the fields is D gene, J gene, clone size, V gene, CDR3 length, CDR3 protein, CDR3 DNA. D genes are given only for firm matches. Clone size, where shown, is once, few, many, or a class for clones that have expanded.

- TRBJ2-2 - TRBV7-2 14 CASSVGLNTGELFF TGTGCCAGCAGTGTGGGGCTAAACACCGGGGAGCTGTTTTTT
- TRBJ2-7 - TRBV7-9 14 CASSPDSNPYEQYF TGTGCCAGCAGCCCCGACTCCAACCCCTACGAGCAGTACTTC
- TRBJ1-1 - TRBV5-4 15 CASSLVGRANTEAFF TGTGCCAGCAGCTTGGTTGGCAGGGCGAACACTGAAGCTTTCTTT
- TRBJ2-7 few TRBV6-5 16 CASSSPNRQRVYEQYF TGTGCCAGCAGTTCCCCCAATCGGCAGCGAGTCTACGAGCAGTACTTC
- TRBJ1-3 - TRBV5-6 13 CASSSRAGNTIYF TGTGCCAGCAGTTCCCGGGCTGGAAACACCATATATTTT
TRBD1 TRBJ1-5 - TRBV30 13 CAWSLTGDQPQHF TGTGCCTGGAGCCTGACAGGGGATCAGCCCCAGCATTTT
- TRBJ1-5 once TRBV28 15 CASSLGGSWHQPQHF TGTGCCAGCAGTTTAGGGGGGTCTTGGCATCAGCCCCAGCATTTT
TRBD2 TRBJ2-1 - TRBV6-5 12 CASSYPSGTLFF TGTGCCAGCAGTTATCCTAGCGGGACACTGTTCTTC
TRBD1 TRBJ2-7 - TRBV6-1 14 CASSEGQISYEQYF TGTGCCAGCAGCGAGGGACAGATCTCCTACGAGCAGTACTTC
TRBD2 TRBJ2-5 - TRBV2 15 CASRNQRGIQETQYF TGTGCCAGCAGGAACCAGCGGGGGATTCAAGAGACCCAGTACTTC
TRBD1 TRBJ2-2 once TRBV4-1 13 CASSHEGARELFF TGCGCCAGCAGCCACGAGGGGGCCCGGGAGCTGTTTTTT
- TRBJ1-6 few TRBV28 14 CASRPPALGPPLHF TGTGCCAGCAGACCCCCCGCGCTTGGGCCACCCCTCCACTTT
- TRBJ2-3 - TRBV19 14 CASNLGDFTDTQYF TGTGCCAGTAACCTGGGAGACTTCACAGATACGCAGTATTTT
- TRBJ2-7 - TRBV28 14 CATSSGAASYEQYF TGTGCCACGTCCTCAGGGGCCGCGTCCTACGAGCAGTACTTC
- TRBJ1-1 - TRBV27 12 CASSLQGAEAFF TGTGCCAGCAGTCTACAGGGAGCTGAAGCTTTCTTT
- TRBJ2-4 - TRBV4-3 18 CASSQGVGAYLAKNIQYF TGCGCCAGCAGCCAAGGGGTCGGAGCGTATCTAGCCAAAAACATTCAGTACTTC
- TRBJ1-2 once TRBV6-1 13 CASSEAGGDGYTF TGTGCCAGCAGTGAAGCGGGGGGGGATGGCTACACCTTC
- TRBJ1-4 - TRBV5-6 15 CASSQLGTPNEKLFF TGTGCCAGCAGCCAGCTGGGGACTCCAAATGAAAAACTGTTTTTT
- TRBJ2-7 - TRBV30 12 CAWSPGAYEQYF TGTGCCTGGAGCCCAGGGGCCTACGAGCAGTACTTC
TRBD2 TRBJ2-7 - TRBV5-4 14 CASSSQLAGGEQYF TGTGCCAGCAGCTCCCAACTAGCGGGGGGCGAGCAGTACTTC
- TRBJ1-1 - TRBV7-2 13 CASSLDAGTEAFF TGTGCCAGCAGCTTAGATGCCGGTACTGAAGCTTTCTTT
- TRBJ2-7 - TRBV4-2 15 CASSQEGGAFYEQYF TGTGCCAGCAGCCAAGAGGGGGGGGCCTTCTACGAGCAGTACTTC
TRBD1 TRBJ1-4 - TRBV28 15 CASSLWDRVNEKLFF TGTGCCAGCAGTTTGTGGGACAGGGTTAATGAAAAACTGTTTTTT
- TRBJ2-7 few TRBV30 11 CAWKLAYEQYF TGTGCCTGGAAGCTAGCCTACGAGCAGTACTTC
- TRBJ1-4 - TRBV29-1 13 CSVSGRTNEKLFF TGCAGCGTTTCAGGAAGAACTAATGAAAAACTGTTTTTT
- TRBJ2-7 few TRBV9 15 CASSPTYGGPGEQYF TGTGCCAGCAGCCCCACATACGGGGGTCCTGGCGAGCAGTACTTC
- TRBJ1-5 - TRBV7-2 13 CASSLESVQPQHF TGTGCCAGCAGCTTAGAATCGGTACAGCCCCAGCATTTT
- TRBJ2-7 few TRBV6-5 11 CASSDRLEQYF TGTGCCAGCAGTGACAGGCTCGAGCAGTACTTC
- TRBJ2-5 - TRBV6-5 12 CASSLEGETQYF TGTGCCAGTAGTTTGGAGGGAGAGACCCAGTACTTC
- TRBJ2-1 - TRBV9 16 CASSGGITGTYNEQFF TGTGCCAGCAGCGGAGGGATCACGGGCACCTACAATGAGCAGTTCTTC
- TRBJ2-7 few TRBV28 16 CASSLTYRVSDGGQYF TGTGCCAGCAGTCTCACATACAGGGTCTCGGACGGCGGGCAGTACTTC
TRBD1 TRBJ1-1 - TRBV7-6 16 CASSLGPGGKDTEAFF TGTGCCAGCAGCTTAGGTCCAGGGGGCAAAGACACTGAAGCTTTCTTT
TRBD2 TRBJ2-7 - TRBV6-5 15 CASSYLGGMGYEQYF TGTGCCAGCAGTTACCTCGGGGGGATGGGGTACGAGCAGTACTTC
TRBD1 TRBJ1-2 - TRBV29-1 16 CSVYNRGQGESYGYTF TGCAGCGTTTACAACCGGGGACAGGGGGAGAGCTATGGCTACACCTTC
- TRBJ2-7 - TRBV5-1 12 CASSLQGYEQYF TGCGCCAGCAGCTTGCAGGGTTACGAGCAGTACTTC
- TRBJ2-2 - TRBV7-3 14 CASRPGQNTGELFF TGTGCCAGCAGACCGGGACAGAACACCGGGGAGCTGTTTTTT
- TRBJ2-1 - TRBV4-1 13 CASGEASYNEQFF TGCGCCTCCGGTGAGGCGTCCTACAATGAGCAGTTCTTC
TRBD1 TRBJ2-4 - TRBV4-2 15 CASSQDTGQGHIQYF TGTGCCAGCAGCCAAGATACCGGACAGGGGCACATTCAGTACTTC
- TRBJ1-2 - TRBV18 15 CASSPSGTGGYGYTF TGTGCCAGCTCACCCTCCGGGACCGGGGGCTATGGCTACACCTTC
- TRBJ1-1 few TRBV5-4 14 CASSTRQLNTEAFF TGTGCCAGCAGCACCCGACAGCTGAACACTGAAGCTTTCTTT
- TRBJ1-2 - TRBV6-6 16 CASSYSLGGALYGYTF TGTGCCAGCAGTTACTCCCTGGGGGGGGCCCTCTATGGCTACACCTTC
- TRBJ1-5 - TRBV6-5 14 CASRATHSNQPQHF TGTGCCAGCAGAGCCACCCATAGCAATCAGCCCCAGCATTTT
- TRBJ1-5 medium-sized TRBV4-1 15 CASSQLAGGNQPQHF TGCGCCAGCAGCCAACTTGCTGGGGGGAATCAGCCCCAGCATTTT
- TRBJ2-7 - TRBV5-1 13 CASSLEGVYEQYF TGCGCCAGCAGCTTGGAGGGGGTATACGAGCAGTACTTC
TRBD1 TRBJ1-5 few TRBV7-9 15 CASGDQTGGNQPQHF TGTGCCAGCGGCGATCAGACAGGGGGCAATCAGCCCCAGCATTTT
- TRBJ2-3 - TRBV6-4 14 CASSVSGVTDTQYF TGTGCCAGCAGTGTCAGCGGTGTCACAGATACGCAGTATTTT
TRBD1 TRBJ1-1 few TRBV5-6 18 CASSLASYRGVFGTEAFF TGTGCCAGCAGCTTGGCCTCCTACAGGGGGGTATTTGGCACTGAAGCTTTCTTT
- TRBJ1-2 - TRBV30 15 CAWSIKTGVSYGYTF TGTGCCTGGAGTATCAAGACAGGCGTGTCCTATGGCTACACCTTC
TRBD1 TRBJ2-7 few TRBV13 16 CASSLDSGTGWSEQYF TGTGCCAGCAGCTTAGACTCGGGGACAGGGTGGAGTGAGCAGTACTTC
- TRBJ1-4 once TRBV29-1 13 CSVASGGDEKLFF TGCAGCGTTGCGAGTGGAGGCGATGAAAAACTGTTTTTT
- TRBJ1-1 few TRBV28 14 CASSSSYPGTEAFF TGTGCCAGCAGCTCCAGCTACCCGGGCACTGAAGCTTTCTTT
- TRBJ2-2 - TRBV28 14 CASSPDTWYGELFF TGTGCCAGCAGTCCCGACACTTGGTATGGGGAGCTGTTTTTT
- TRBJ1-2 - TRBV5-1 15 CASSLDLTANYGYTF TGCGCCAGCAGCTTGGACCTGACAGCTAACTATGGCTACACCTTC
- TRBJ1-1 - TRBV19 13 CASSAQGESEAFF TGTGCCAGTAGTGCGCAGGGTGAGTCTGAAGCTTTCTTT
- TRBJ2-1 once TRBV28 14 CASNGGRHDNEQFF TGTGCCAGCAATGGAGGCAGGCACGACAATGAGCAGTTCTTC